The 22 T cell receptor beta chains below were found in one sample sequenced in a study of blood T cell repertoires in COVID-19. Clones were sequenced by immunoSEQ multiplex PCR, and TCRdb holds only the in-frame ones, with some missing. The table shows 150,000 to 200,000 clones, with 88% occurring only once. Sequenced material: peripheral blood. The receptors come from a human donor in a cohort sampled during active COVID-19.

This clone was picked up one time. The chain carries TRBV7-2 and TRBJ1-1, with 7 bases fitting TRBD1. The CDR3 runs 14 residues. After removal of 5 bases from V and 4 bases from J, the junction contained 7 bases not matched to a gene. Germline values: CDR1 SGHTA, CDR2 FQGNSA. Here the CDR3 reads CASSPTGKSTEAFF. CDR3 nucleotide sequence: TGTGCCAGCAGCCCGACAGGGAAGTCCACTGAAGCTTTCTTT.

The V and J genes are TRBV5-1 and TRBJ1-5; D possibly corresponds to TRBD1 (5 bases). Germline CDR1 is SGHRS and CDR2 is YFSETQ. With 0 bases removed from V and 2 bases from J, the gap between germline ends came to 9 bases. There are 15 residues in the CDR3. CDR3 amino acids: CASSLEGIGNQPQHF. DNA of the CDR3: TGCGCCAGCAGCTTGGAGGGGATAGGCAATCAGCCCCAGCATTTT.

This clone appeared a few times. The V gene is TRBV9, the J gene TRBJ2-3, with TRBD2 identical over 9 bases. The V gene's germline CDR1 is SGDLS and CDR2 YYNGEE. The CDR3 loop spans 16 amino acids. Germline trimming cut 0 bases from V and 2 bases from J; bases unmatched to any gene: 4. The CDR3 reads CASSVALGLATDTQYF. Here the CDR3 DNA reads TGTGCCAGCAGCGTAGCTCTGGGACTAGCCACAGATACGCAGTATTTT.

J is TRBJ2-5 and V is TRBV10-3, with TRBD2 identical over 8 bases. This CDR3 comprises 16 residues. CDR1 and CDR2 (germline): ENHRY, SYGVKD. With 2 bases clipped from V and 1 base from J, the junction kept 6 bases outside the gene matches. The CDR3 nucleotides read TGTGCCATCAGTGAGACGAGAACTAGCGGCCAAGAGACCCAGTACTTC. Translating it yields CAISETRTSGQETQYF.

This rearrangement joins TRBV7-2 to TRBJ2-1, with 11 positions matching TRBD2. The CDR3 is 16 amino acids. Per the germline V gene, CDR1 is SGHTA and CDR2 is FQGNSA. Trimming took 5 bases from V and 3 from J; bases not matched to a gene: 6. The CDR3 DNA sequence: TGTGCCAGCAGCCCACAACTAGCGGGAGACTACAATGAGCAGTTCTTC. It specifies CASSPQLAGDYNEQFF.

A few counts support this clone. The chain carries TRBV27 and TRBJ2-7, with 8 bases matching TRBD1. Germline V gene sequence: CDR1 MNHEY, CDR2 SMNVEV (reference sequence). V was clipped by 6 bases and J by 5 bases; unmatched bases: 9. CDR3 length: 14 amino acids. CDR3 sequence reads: CASSLRTGSHEQYF. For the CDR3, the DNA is TGTGCCAGCAGCCTCCGGACAGGGTCCCACGAGCAGTACTTC.

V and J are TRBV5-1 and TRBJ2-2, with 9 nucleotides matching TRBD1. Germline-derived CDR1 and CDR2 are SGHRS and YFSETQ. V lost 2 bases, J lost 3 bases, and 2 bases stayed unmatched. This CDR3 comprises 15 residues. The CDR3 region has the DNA TGCGCCAGCAGCTTAGGACAGGGGTACACCGGGGAGCTGTTTTTT. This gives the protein CASSLGQGYTGELFF.

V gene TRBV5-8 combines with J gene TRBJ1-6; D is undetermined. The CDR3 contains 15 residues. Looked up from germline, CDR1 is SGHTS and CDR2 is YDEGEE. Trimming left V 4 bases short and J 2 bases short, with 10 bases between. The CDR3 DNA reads TGTGCCAGCAGCATTAGAGAAGCCTATAATTCACCCCTCCACTTT. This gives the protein CASSIREAYNSPLHF.

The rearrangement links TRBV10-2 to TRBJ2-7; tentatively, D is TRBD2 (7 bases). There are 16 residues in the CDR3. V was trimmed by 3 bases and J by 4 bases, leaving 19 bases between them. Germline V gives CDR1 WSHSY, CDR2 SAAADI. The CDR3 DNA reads TGCGCCAGCAGTGAACCCCGGGACACGGGAGGTTACGAGCAGTACTTC. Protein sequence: CASSEPRDTGGYEQYF.

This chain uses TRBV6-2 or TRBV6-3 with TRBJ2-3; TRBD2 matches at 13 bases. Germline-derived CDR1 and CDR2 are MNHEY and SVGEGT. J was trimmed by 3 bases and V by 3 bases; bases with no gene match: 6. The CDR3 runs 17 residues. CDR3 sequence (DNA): TGTGCCAGCAGTTATACTAGCGGGGGGGCCGCGACAGATACGCAGTATTTT. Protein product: CASSYTSGGAATDTQYF.

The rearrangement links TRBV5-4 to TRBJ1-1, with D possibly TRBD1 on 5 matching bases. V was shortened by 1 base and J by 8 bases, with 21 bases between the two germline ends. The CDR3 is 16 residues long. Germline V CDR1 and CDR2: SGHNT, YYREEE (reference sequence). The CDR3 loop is CASSLRGGEGIVEAFF. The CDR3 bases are TGTGCCAGCAGCTTGAGGGGCGGGGAAGGGATCGTCGAAGCTTTCTTT.

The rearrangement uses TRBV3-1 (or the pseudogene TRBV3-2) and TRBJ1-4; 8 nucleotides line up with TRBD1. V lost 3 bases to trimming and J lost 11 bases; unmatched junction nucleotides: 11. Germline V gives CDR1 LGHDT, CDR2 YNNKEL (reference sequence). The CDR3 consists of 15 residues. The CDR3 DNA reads TGTGCCAGCAGCCAGTCGGACAGGGTAGAATGGAAACTGTTTTTT. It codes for CASSQSDRVEWKLFF.

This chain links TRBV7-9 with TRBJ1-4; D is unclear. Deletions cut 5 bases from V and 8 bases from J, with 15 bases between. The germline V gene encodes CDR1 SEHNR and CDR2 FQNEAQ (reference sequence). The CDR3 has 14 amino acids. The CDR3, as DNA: TGTGCCAGCAGCCCTGGGAGGGCGGGAGAAAAACTGTTTTTT. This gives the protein CASSPGRAGEKLFF.

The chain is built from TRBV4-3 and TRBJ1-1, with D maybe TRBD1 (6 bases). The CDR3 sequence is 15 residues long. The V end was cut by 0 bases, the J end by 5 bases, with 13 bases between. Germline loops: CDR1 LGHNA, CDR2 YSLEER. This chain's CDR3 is CASSQDLARGTEAFF. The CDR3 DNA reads TGCGCCAGCAGCCAAGATCTAGCCAGGGGTACTGAAGCTTTCTTT.

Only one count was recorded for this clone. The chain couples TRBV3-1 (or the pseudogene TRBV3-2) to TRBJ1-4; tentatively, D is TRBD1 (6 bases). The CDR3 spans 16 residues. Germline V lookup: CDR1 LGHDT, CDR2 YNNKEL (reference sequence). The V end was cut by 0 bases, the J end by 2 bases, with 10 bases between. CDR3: CASSQDWGRTNEKLFF. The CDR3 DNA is TGTGCCAGCAGCCAAGATTGGGGGCGTACTAATGAAAAACTGTTTTTT.

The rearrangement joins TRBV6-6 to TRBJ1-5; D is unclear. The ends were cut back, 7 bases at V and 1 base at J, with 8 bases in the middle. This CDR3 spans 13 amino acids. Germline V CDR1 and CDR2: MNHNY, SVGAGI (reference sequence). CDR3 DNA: TGTGCCAGCACCCCAGGAAGCAATCAGCCCCAGCATTTT. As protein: CASTPGSNQPQHF.

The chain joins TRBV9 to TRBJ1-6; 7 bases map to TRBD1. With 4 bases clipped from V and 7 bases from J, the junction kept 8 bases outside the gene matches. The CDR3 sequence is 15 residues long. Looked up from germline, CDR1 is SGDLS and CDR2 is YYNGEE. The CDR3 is CASSTTTGKNSPLHF. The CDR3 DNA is TGTGCCAGCAGCACCACGACAGGGAAAAATTCACCCCTCCACTTT.

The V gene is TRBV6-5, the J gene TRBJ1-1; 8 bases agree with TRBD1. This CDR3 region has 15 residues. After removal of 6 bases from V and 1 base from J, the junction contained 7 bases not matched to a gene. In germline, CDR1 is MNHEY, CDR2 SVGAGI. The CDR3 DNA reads TGTGCCAGCAGCCCCCGGACAGGGAGGAACACTGAAGCTTTCTTT. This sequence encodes CASSPRTGRNTEAFF.

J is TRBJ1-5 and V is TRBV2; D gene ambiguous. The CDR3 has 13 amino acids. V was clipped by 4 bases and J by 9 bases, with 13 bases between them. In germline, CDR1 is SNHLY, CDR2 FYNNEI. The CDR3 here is CASSVEFFGPQHF. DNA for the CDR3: TGTGCCAGCAGTGTGGAGTTTTTTGGGCCCCAGCATTTT.

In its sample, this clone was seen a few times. This chain's CDR3 is CASRARESNEKLFF. In DNA form, the CDR3 reads TGTGCCAGCAGGGCTAGGGAGTCTAATGAAAAACTGTTTTTT. J is TRBJ1-4 and V is TRBV6-5; D uncertain. V shed 6 bases and J shed 3 bases, with 11 bases lying between them. The CDR3 has 14 amino acids. Germline CDR1 reads MNHEY; CDR2 reads SVGAGI.

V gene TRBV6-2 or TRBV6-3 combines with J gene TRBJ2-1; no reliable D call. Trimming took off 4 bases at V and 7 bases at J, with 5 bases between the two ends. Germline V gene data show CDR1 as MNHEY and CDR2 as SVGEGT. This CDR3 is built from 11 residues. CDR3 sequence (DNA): TGTGCCAGCAGTTTGTCGAATGAGCAGTTCTTC. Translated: CASSLSNEQFF.

The CDR3 nucleotides are TGTGCCTGGAGTAGAGCTGGGCTTGTCGGAGGTGACGAGCAGTACTTC. Translated, it gives CAWSRAGLVGGDEQYF. The V and J genes are TRBV30 and TRBJ2-7, with D maybe TRBD2 (5 bases). Trimming cost V 2 bases and J 5 bases, with 22 bases left between them. Germline lookup yields CDR1 GTSNPN and CDR2 SVGIG (reference sequence). The CDR3 contains 16 residues.